Shown below are 18 T cell receptor beta chains from a single sample sequenced in a study of cytomegalovirus exposure and HLA in healthy donors. PCR used 60 Vbeta primers and 13 Jbeta primers. Here immunoSEQ multiplex PCR was the method, and the copy in TCRdb shows in-frame clones only, minus some. The sample has about 150,000 clones; roughly three quarters are singletons. The sequencing sample was made of PBMCs. The receptors originated from a man aged 25-40 years in good health and CMV-seropositive.

This chain connects TRBV5-1 to TRBJ1-1; 7 nucleotides match TRBD1. The germline V gene encodes CDR1 SGHRS and CDR2 YFSETQ. Losses at the gene ends were 4 bases for V and 1 base for J; bases not matched to a gene: 10. The CDR3 extends over 16 amino acids. The CDR3 loop is CASSPRDSHPNTEAFF. The CDR3 coding sequence is TGCGCCAGCAGCCCCCGGGACAGCCACCCGAACACTGAAGCTTTCTTT.

V gene TRBV7-8 combines with J gene TRBJ2-3, with D possibly TRBD1 on 5 matching bases. Germline CDR1 is SGHVS and CDR2 is FQNEAQ. V was clipped by 2 bases and J by 6 bases, with 18 bases between them. There are 16 residues in the CDR3. In DNA, the CDR3 is TGTGCCAGCAGCTTACCGCCCTTGACAGTTGCCGATACGCAGTATTTT. It codes for CASSLPPLTVADTQYF.

The gene calls are TRBV5-1 and TRBJ1-2; D gene unclear. The CDR3 runs to 15 residues. Germline V gene sequence: CDR1 SGHRS, CDR2 YFSETQ. V was shortened by 0 bases and J by 3 bases, with 12 bases between the two germline ends. This CDR3 is CASSLVGKIDYGYTF. CDR3 in DNA: TGCGCCAGCAGCTTGGTCGGTAAGATTGACTATGGCTACACCTTC.

The table lists this clone with a count of one. J is TRBJ2-7 and V is TRBV30; 11 bases align to TRBD2. The trim removed 2 bases at V and 0 bases at J, leaving 6 bases unmatched. The CDR3 has 16 amino acids. CDR1 and CDR2 from the germline V gene are GTSNPN and SVGIG (reference sequence). The CDR3 spells CAWSSSGTSGSYEQYF. The CDR3 bases are TGTGCCTGGAGTTCCTCCGGGACTAGCGGCTCCTACGAGCAGTACTTC.

The chain employs TRBV5-1 and TRBJ2-3, with 8 bases matching TRBD2. The CDR3 is made up of 18 amino acids. The trim removed 0 bases at V and 1 base at J, leaving 10 bases unmatched. Germline assignment: CDR1 SGHRS and CDR2 YFSETQ. The CDR3 region has the DNA TGCGCCAGCAGCTTGGACATTAGCGGGACCCCCGGCACAGATACGCAGTATTTT. Translating it yields CASSLDISGTPGTDTQYF.

This chain joins TRBV19 and TRBJ2-3; 9 bases line up with TRBD2. The CDR3 consists of 14 residues. Germline assignment: CDR1 LNHDA and CDR2 SQIVND (reference sequence). V lost 9 bases to trimming and J lost 0 bases; unmatched junction nucleotides: 4. CDR3 loop: CARSGRSSTDTQYF. The CDR3, as DNA: TGTGCCAGGAGCGGGAGGTCTAGCACAGATACGCAGTATTTT. Filled out from reference TRBV19 and TRBJ2-3, the complete variable domain reads DGGITQSPKYLFRKEGQNVTLSCEQNLNHDAMYWYRQDPGQGLRLIYYSQIVNDFQKGDIAEGYSVSREKKESFPLTVTSAQKNPTAFYLCARSGRSSTDTQYFGPGTRLTVL.

V and J are TRBV28 and TRBJ2-5; perhaps TRBD2 as D (7 bases). V lost 3 bases, J lost 5 bases, and 10 bases lay in between. This CDR3 is 13 amino acids long. In germline, CDR1 is MDHEN, CDR2 SYDVKM. CDR3 nucleotide sequence: TGTGCCAGCAGTTTCGGGGGGCTGGAGACCCAGTACTTC. Translating it yields CASSFGGLETQYF.

The rearrangement links TRBV19 to TRBJ2-2; the match to TRBD2 covers 8 bases. Germline V gene data show CDR1 as LNHDA and CDR2 as SQIVND (reference sequence). The trim removed 8 bases at V and 8 bases at J, leaving 10 bases unmatched. CDR3 size: 14 residues. In nucleotides, the CDR3 is TGTGCCAGTTGGGACGGGGGGGCAAGGGGGGAGCTGTTTTTT. Translating gives CASWDGGARGELFF. Based on the CDR3 plus reference TRBV19 and TRBJ2-2, the full variable domain is DGGITQSPKYLFRKEGQNVTLSCEQNLNHDAMYWYRQDPGQGLRLIYYSQIVNDFQKGDIAEGYSVSREKKESFPLTVTSAQKNPTAFYLCASWDGGARGELFFGEGSRLTVL.

J is TRBJ1-2 and V is TRBV6-4; TRBD1 matches 10 bases. V trimming: 2 bases; J trimming: 6 bases; junction bases outside the gene matches: 6. CDR1 MRHNA and CDR2 SNTAGT come from the germline V gene. The length of the CDR3 is 15 residues. In DNA, the CDR3 is TGTGCCAGCAGTGACCCCGGGACAGGGGAGGATGGCTACACCTTC. It specifies CASSDPGTGEDGYTF.

The chain uses TRBV7-2 and TRBJ2-7, with 9 nucleotides matching TRBD1. The trim removed 3 bases at V and 0 bases at J, leaving 3 bases unmatched. The CDR3 runs 15 residues. CDR1 and CDR2 from the germline V gene are SGHTA and FQGNSA. The CDR3 protein is CASSLGTGNSYEQYF. In nucleotides, the CDR3 is TGTGCCAGCAGCTTGGGGACAGGGAACTCCTACGAGCAGTACTTC.

This chain connects TRBV27 to TRBJ2-3, with a possible D match to TRBD1 (6 bases). Germline CDR1 is MNHEY and CDR2 is SMNVEV (reference sequence). V was pared by 5 bases and J by 3 bases, with 12 bases between. This CDR3 has 14 residues. CDR3 DNA sequence: TGTGCCAGCAGTATATTCCAGGGGACAGATACGCAGTATTTT. It encodes CASSIFQGTDTQYF.

This clone was counted a single time. The chain uses TRBV28 and TRBJ1-1, with D uncertain. This CDR3 is 12 amino acids long. The ends were cut back, 2 bases at V and 11 bases at J, with 12 bases in the middle. Germline CDR1 MDHEN, CDR2 SYDVKM. The chain's CDR3 is CASSLEAKKAFF. CDR3 bases: TGTGCCAGCAGTTTAGAGGCAAAGAAGGCTTTCTTT.

The chain combines TRBV5-1 with TRBJ2-1, with TRBD2 matching over 7 bases. Germline CDR1 SGHRS, CDR2 YFSETQ. The CDR3 contains 12 residues. Unmatched junction bases numbered 3, after V lost 4 bases and J lost 8 bases. The CDR3 region has the DNA TGCGCCAGCAGCGTCGGACTAGATGAGCAGTTCTTC. It yields the protein CASSVGLDEQFF. Drawing the rest from reference TRBV5-1 and TRBJ2-1, the complete variable domain is KAGVTQTPRYLIKTRGQQVTLSCSPISGHRSVSWYQQTPGQGLQFLFEYFSETQRNKGNFPGRFSGRQFSNSRSEMNVSTLELGDSALYLCASSVGLDEQFFGPGTRLTVL.

CDR3 loop: CAAGPHGRSSYNEQFF. CDR3 nucleotide sequence: TGTGCCGCCGGCCCTCACGGGAGGAGCTCCTACAATGAGCAGTTCTTC. The V gene is TRBV19, the J gene TRBJ2-1, with 7 bases fitting TRBD2. The junction had 13 bases not matched to a gene; V was cut back by 11 bases and J by 0 bases. The CDR3 length is 16 residues. Germline CDR1 and CDR2: LNHDA and SQIVND (reference sequence).

The DNA of the CDR3 is TGCAGCGTGGCGGCTAGCGGGTTTTCCTACAATGAGCAGTTCTTC. Encoded protein: CSVAASGFSYNEQFF. The gene calls are TRBV29-1 and TRBJ2-1; 8 nucleotides match TRBD2. J was trimmed by 1 base and V by 6 bases; bases with no gene match: 8. From germline, CDR1 is SQVTM and CDR2 ANQGSEA. This CDR3 region has 15 residues.

CDR3 bases: TGTGCCAGCTCACCGCCGACAGCCGCTCAAGAGACCCAGTACTTC. It yields the protein CASSPPTAAQETQYF. The V call is TRBV18, the J call TRBJ2-5, with D maybe TRBD1 (5 bases). The germline V and J ends were trimmed by 3 bases and 2 bases, with 13 bases remaining between them. CDR3 length: 15 residues. The V gene's germline CDR1 is KGHSH and CDR2 LQKENI.

The gene calls are TRBV19 and TRBJ2-7; 10 bases align to TRBD2. The CDR3 runs 15 residues. The J segment lost 7 bases and the V segment lost 4 bases, leaving 10 bases of the junction unmatched. Germline CDR1 reads LNHDA; CDR2 reads SQIVND (reference sequence). The CDR3 bases are TGTGCCAGTAGTACCCAAGCGGGGGGGCCGAGGGAGCAGTACTTC. This encodes CASSTQAGGPREQYF.

The rearrangement links TRBV4-3 to TRBJ2-7; D is unclear. From germline, CDR1 is LGHNA and CDR2 YSLEER. The germline V and J ends were trimmed by 0 bases and 4 bases, with 10 bases remaining between them. The CDR3 sequence is 14 residues long. The CDR3 region has the DNA TGCGCCAGCAGCCAAGATCTATCGATTTACGAGCAGTACTTC. It specifies CASSQDLSIYEQYF.